This T cell receptor (beta chain) was retrieved from a study of shared clonotypes between healthy human individuals. This CDR3 is 15 amino acids long. Trimming left V 5 bases short and J 0 bases short, with 11 bases between. CDR1 MNHEY and CDR2 SVGAGI come from the germline V gene. Study observations and caveats: Shared across a few donors were roughly 5.3% of the naive CD4 clonotypes.

About this clone itself: As yet, its antigen is unknown.

Only in-frame clones appear in the TCRdb table, and some are missing; sequencing was by immunoSEQ multiplex PCR. The repertoire holds about 1.5 million clones, with 95% to 99% as singletons. The sequenced material came from naive CD4+ T cells sorted from blood. This sample's subset: CD45RA+ positively selected. The chain carries TRBV6-5 and TRBJ2-4; possibly TRBD2 for D (6 bases). The TCR comes from a man aged 25-40 years in good health. As DNA, the CDR3 is TGTGCCAGCAGTCGGGACTCGCTAGCCAAAAACATTCAGTACTTC. This gives the protein CASSRDSLAKNIQYF.